This T cell receptor beta chain stems from a study of cytomegalovirus exposure and HLA in healthy donors. Comments on this clone: Its antigen is not identified.

V lost 6 bases and J lost 4, with 12 bases in between. Germline lookup yields CDR1 MDHEN and CDR2 SYDVKM. The CDR3 has 13 residues. This PCR relied on a set of 60 Vbeta primers and 13 Jbeta primers. TCRdb keeps only in-frame clones here, not all; method: immunoSEQ multiplex PCR. The table records 150,000 to 200,000 clones, about four fifths of them present only once. Study-wide findings and caveats: Common viral pathogens (according to a later analysis) appeared linked to several of the most significant clusters. The authors later found HLA-associated TCR beta chains more clonally expanded than equally common others.

The gene calls are TRBV28 and TRBJ1-2, with D perhaps matching TRBD1 (5 bases). Sample: PBMCs. This receptor was obtained from a man aged 18 to 29 in good health and CMV-seronegative. The CDR3 region has the DNA TGTGCCAGCAGCCGGATAGGGGCCTATGGCTACACCTTC. This translates into CASSRIGAYGYTF.